A single sample gave rise to the 10 T cell receptor beta chains below, sequenced in a study of early T cells in non-severe SARS-CoV-2 infection. TCRdb re-called the 5' RACE reads through MiXCR, storing one row per CDR3 protein. The sample records under 95,000 distinct CDR3 sequences, approximately 12% being singletons. Sample: whole blood. The receptors were gathered from an adult who was a healthcare worker with PCR-confirmed SARS-CoV-2 infection or an uninfected control (not recorded which).

This clonotype was counted at least ten times. The CDR3 region has the DNA TGCGCCAGCAGCTTGGGGGCCGGGACAGGGGAGAGCACTGAAGCTTTCTTT. Its protein product is CASSLGAGTGESTEAFF. This rearrangement joins TRBV5-1 to TRBJ1-1; 10 bases match TRBD1. The CDR3 consists of 17 residues. J lost 4 bases, V lost 0 bases, and 9 bases had no gene match. Germline assignment: CDR1 SGHRS and CDR2 YFSETQ.

The chain carries TRBV24-1 and TRBJ2-1; TRBD1 might be the D (6 bases). In germline, CDR1 is KGHDR, CDR2 SFDVKD. The CDR3 is 13 amino acids. V gave up 8 bases and J gave up 8 bases, with 15 bases separating them. The CDR3 sequence is CATMGAVVDEQFF. In DNA, the CDR3 is TGTGCCACCATGGGGGCCGTGGTCGATGAGCAGTTCTTC.

This clonotype was counted between two and nine times. The chain's CDR3 is CASSDSFKYNEQFF. Here the CDR3 DNA reads TGTGCCAGCAGTGATAGTTTTAAGTACAATGAGCAGTTCTTC. The rearrangement links TRBV6-1 to TRBJ2-1; D gene unclear. The length of the CDR3 is 14 residues. The germline gives CDR1 MNHNS, CDR2 SASEGT. Deletions cut 3 bases from V and 4 bases from J, with 10 bases between.

The V gene is TRBV11-2, the J gene TRBJ2-7; D is ambiguous. Germline CDR1 SGHAT, CDR2 FQNNGV. Deletions cut 3 bases from V and 3 bases from J, with 15 bases between. CDR3 size: 15 residues. This chain's CDR3 is CASSLSSAPNYEQYF. CDR3 sequence (DNA): TGTGCCAGCAGCTTGTCATCAGCGCCGAACTACGAGCAGTACTTC.

This clonotype was seen a handful of times. The CDR3 here is CSVEDLRTTKNIQYF. DNA of the CDR3: TGCAGCGTTGAAGATTTGAGGACGACCAAAAACATTCAGTACTTC. The genes are TRBV29-1 and TRBJ2-4, with unresolved D. The CDR3 covers 15 residues. Trimming shortened V by 0 bases and J by 2 bases, and 11 bases separated the two germline ends. The germline V gene encodes CDR1 SQVTM and CDR2 ANQGSEA.

The rearrangement joins TRBV18 to TRBJ1-2; no firm D call. Germline V gene sequence: CDR1 KGHSH, CDR2 LQKENI. V shed 4 bases and J shed 1 base, with 10 bases lying between them. CDR3 length: 14 residues. The CDR3 loop is CASSLRPDNYGYTF. The DNA of the CDR3 is TGTGCCAGCTCACTTAGACCCGATAACTATGGCTACACCTTC.

The genes are TRBV28 and TRBJ2-1; tentatively, D is TRBD1 (6 bases). Germline CDR1 reads MDHEN; CDR2 reads SYDVKM. Trimming left V 4 bases short and J 6 bases short, with 10 bases between. There are 13 residues in the CDR3. DNA for the CDR3: TGTGCCAGCAGTTGGCAGGGGCGCAATGAGCAGTTCTTC. The encoded protein is CASSWQGRNEQFF.

This chain connects TRBV12-3 or TRBV12-4 to TRBJ2-5; D remains unclear. This CDR3 has 12 residues. V was clipped by 3 bases and J by 5 bases, with 7 bases between them. As DNA, the CDR3 is TGTGCCAGCAGTTTTAGGTTTGAGACCCAGTACTTC. Translated, it gives CASSFRFETQYF.

This clonotype was counted a few times. This chain connects TRBV9 to TRBJ1-1, with D tentatively TRBD1 (5 bases). Germline-derived CDR1 and CDR2 are SGDLS and YYNGEE. This CDR3 is 14 amino acids long. Trimming removed 0 bases at V and 7 bases at J, with 13 bases between. The CDR3 is CASSVEAGPIEAFF. CDR3 DNA sequence: TGTGCCAGCAGCGTAGAGGCAGGGCCAATTGAAGCTTTCTTT.

The sample holds many counts of this clonotype. This rearrangement joins TRBV20-1 to TRBJ1-5; weak D call: TRBD1 (6 bases). Germline assignment: CDR1 DFQATT and CDR2 SNEGSKA (reference sequence). The CDR3 has 15 amino acids. The germline V and J ends were trimmed by 3 bases and 3 bases, with 15 bases remaining between them. DNA for the CDR3: TGCAGTGCTAGGCCAGGCGGGGGCCTCAATCAGCCCCAGCATTTT. It codes for CSARPGGGLNQPQHF.